This is a list of T cell receptor beta chains from one sample in a study of Ad26.COV2.S vaccination and SARS-CoV-2 variants. Assay used: immunoSEQ multiplex PCR; TCRdb lists only in-frame clones, some missing. Counted here are fewer than 400,000 clones, approximately 90% occurring once; the ten biggest clones make up 1.5% to 2%. The sample here was peripheral blood, taken in a trial of Ad26.COV2.S vaccine versus placebo. These receptors came from a person aged 18-65 years who received the Ad26.COV2.S COVID-19 vaccine or a placebo. The CDR3 runs from the conserved cysteine through the conserved F or W. Each record gives: V gene, D gene, J gene, clone size, CDR3 protein, CDR3 DNA. D genes are given only for firm matches. Clone size, where shown, is once, few, many, or a class for clones that have expanded.

TRBV20-1	-	TRBJ2-2	-	CSASRQGYTGELFF	TGCAGTGCTAGTCGCCAGGGGTACACCGGGGAGCTGTTTTTT
TRBV5-1	TRBD2	TRBJ2-1	-	CASSLIGTSGGNEQFF	TGCGCCAGCAGCTTGATAGGGACTAGCGGTGGGAATGAGCAGTTCTTC
TRBV6-1	TRBD2	TRBJ2-1	-	CASSEALGRVGEQFF	TGTGCCAGCAGTGAAGCTCTCGGGAGGGTCGGTGAGCAGTTCTTC
TRBV3-1/TRBV3-2	TRBD2	TRBJ2-7	-	CASSQEGTSGLRSYEQYF	TGTGCCAGCAGCCAAGAGGGGACTAGCGGGTTACGCTCCTACGAGCAGTACTTC
TRBV15	TRBD2	TRBJ2-7	-	CATSRERLAGEEQYF	TGTGCCACCAGCAGAGAAAGGCTAGCGGGAGAAGAGCAGTACTTC
TRBV15	TRBD2	TRBJ2-3	-	CATTSGSTDTQYF	TGTGCCACCACTAGCGGAAGCACAGATACGCAGTATTTT
TRBV9	-	TRBJ2-1	-	CASSSLTYSSYNEQFF	TGTGCCAGCAGCTCCCTCACTTATAGCTCCTACAATGAGCAGTTCTTC
TRBV10-3	TRBD2	TRBJ2-7	-	CAISAAGGVEQYF	TGTGCCATCAGTGCCGCCGGGGGGGTCGAGCAGTACTTC
TRBV9	-	TRBJ1-5	-	CASSVASGGGRGNQPQHF	TGTGCCAGCAGCGTAGCTTCTGGGGGGGGGCGAGGCAATCAGCCCCAGCATTTT
TRBV6-2/TRBV6-3	-	TRBJ1-5	-	CASSYSGMRGVTNQPQHF	TGTGCCAGCAGTTACTCCGGCATGCGGGGGGTTACCAATCAGCCCCAGCATTTT
TRBV19	TRBD2	TRBJ2-1	-	CASRKREGLNEQFF	TGTGCCAGTCGAAAGCGGGAGGGCCTCAATGAGCAGTTCTTC
TRBV19	-	TRBJ1-2	-	CASSIRIPTTHGYTF	TGTGCCAGTAGTATCCGAATTCCGACTACACATGGCTACACCTTC
TRBV24-1	TRBD1	TRBJ2-1	-	CATSDPQSPTGGNEQFF	TGTGCCACCAGTGATCCCCAATCTCCGACAGGGGGCAATGAGCAGTTCTTC
TRBV10-1	-	TRBJ2-7	-	CASSETTGTDEQYF	TGCGCCAGCAGTGAAACAACGGGGACTGACGAGCAGTACTTC
TRBV24-1	-	TRBJ2-1	-	CATSDFGDSQFF	TGTGCCACCAGTGATTTCGGAGACAGTCAGTTCTTC
TRBV2	TRBD2	TRBJ2-7	-	CASSETVAGVNEQYF	TGTGCCAGCAGTGAAACGGTAGCGGGAGTGAACGAGCAGTACTTC
TRBV6-1	-	TRBJ1-2	-	CASSELDKYGYTF	TGTGCCAGCAGTGAACTCGACAAGTATGGCTACACCTTC
TRBV19	-	TRBJ2-5	-	CATAEKGETQYF	TGTGCCACGGCGGAGAAGGGAGAGACCCAGTACTTC
TRBV7-3	TRBD2	TRBJ2-1	-	CASSLSLAGGKNEQFF	TGTGCCAGCAGCTTAAGTTTAGCGGGAGGCAAAAATGAGCAGTTCTTC
TRBV19	-	TRBJ1-1	once	CASSVILQNTEAFF	TGTGCCAGTAGTGTTATACTCCAGAACACTGAAGCTTTCTTT
TRBV27	TRBD1	TRBJ1-1	-	CATATGVNTEAFF	TGTGCCACCGCGACAGGGGTGAACACTGAAGCTTTCTTT
TRBV6-6	TRBD1	TRBJ1-4	-	CASSDRELLFF	TGTGCCAGCAGTGACAGGGAATTACTGTTTTTT
TRBV30	-	TRBJ2-2	-	CACPRGSLNTGELFF	TGTGCCTGCCCTCGGGGGAGCTTAAACACCGGGGAGCTGTTTTTT
TRBV28	-	TRBJ1-2	-	CASSFPMGSGYGYTF	TGTGCCAGCAGTTTCCCTATGGGAAGTGGCTATGGCTACACCTTC
TRBV5-1	TRBD1	TRBJ1-2	-	CASSPGQTNYGYTF	TGCGCCAGCAGCCCGGGACAGACTAACTATGGCTACACCTTC
TRBV18	-	TRBJ2-2	-	CASSPAKVLANTGELFF	TGTGCCAGCTCACCCGCCAAGGTTCTCGCGAACACCGGGGAGCTGTTTTTT
TRBV11-1	TRBD1	TRBJ2-5	-	CASSLRTGGRETQYF	TGTGCCAGCAGCTTAAGGACAGGGGGTCGGGAGACCCAGTACTTC
TRBV18	-	TRBJ2-5	-	CASSPLGTGVGETQYF	TGTGCCAGCTCACCCCTCGGGACCGGTGTAGGAGAGACCCAGTACTTC
TRBV7-8	-	TRBJ2-1	-	CASSLVGGSSYNEQFF	TGTGCCAGCAGCTTAGTGGGCGGGTCCTCCTACAATGAGCAGTTCTTC
TRBV18	-	TRBJ2-1	few	CASSPALGDEQFF	TGTGCCAGCTCACCCGCCCTAGGCGATGAGCAGTTCTTC
TRBV5-5	TRBD1	TRBJ2-1	-	CASSSGQGSYNEQFF	TGTGCCAGCAGCTCCGGACAGGGTAGCTACAATGAGCAGTTCTTC
TRBV2	-	TRBJ2-1	-	CASSDRVYNEQFF	TGTGCCAGCAGTGACCGGGTCTACAATGAGCAGTTCTTC
TRBV30	-	TRBJ2-7	-	CAWSRVSYEQYF	TGTGCCTGGAGTAGGGTATCCTACGAGCAGTACTTC
TRBV6-5	TRBD1	TRBJ2-3	once	CASRGQGADTQYF	TGTGCCAGCAGGGGACAGGGGGCGGATACGCAGTATTTT
TRBV5-1	-	TRBJ1-6	-	CASSLGQTGSPLHF	TGCGCCAGCAGCTTGGGTCAAACTGGTTCACCCCTCCACTTT
TRBV4-1	-	TRBJ2-7	once	CASSQTTTYEQYF	TGCGCCAGCAGCCAGACTACCACTTACGAGCAGTACTTC
TRBV30	-	TRBJ1-1	-	CAWSAKDLGPNTEAFF	TGTGCCTGGAGTGCAAAGGACCTGGGGCCGAACACTGAAGCTTTCTTT
TRBV28	TRBD2	TRBJ2-3	-	CASSFGDFGLAGTDTQYF	TGTGCCAGCAGTTTCGGCGACTTCGGACTAGCGGGCACAGATACGCAGTATTTT
TRBV4-1	TRBD1	TRBJ1-1	-	CASSQEQGDLRAEAFF	TGCGCCAGTAGCCAAGAACAGGGGGACCTGAGGGCTGAAGCTTTCTTT
TRBV2	TRBD1	TRBJ1-5	-	CASSGQGQINQPQHF	TGTGCCAGCAGTGGACAGGGCCAGATTAATCAGCCCCAGCATTTT
TRBV19	-	TRBJ2-5	-	CASSITDSIQETQYF	TGTGCCAGTAGTATCACGGACTCTATCCAAGAGACCCAGTACTTC
TRBV10-3	TRBD2	TRBJ2-1	-	CAISESSGRAGGEQFF	TGTGCCATCAGTGAGTCCAGCGGGAGGGCCGGTGGTGAGCAGTTCTTC
TRBV19	TRBD1	TRBJ2-7	-	CASSISTGLYEQYF	TGTGCCAGTAGTATTTCGACAGGGCTCTACGAGCAGTACTTC
TRBV7-2	-	TRBJ1-5	-	CASSFLPFQPQHF	TGTGCCAGCAGCTTCCTCCCTTTTCAGCCCCAGCATTTT
TRBV7-9	-	TRBJ1-2	-	CASRGTGTPYTGGYTF	TGTGCCAGCAGGGGAACAGGGACACCTTACACGGGTGGCTACACCTTC
TRBV5-1	TRBD1	TRBJ1-2	few	CASSSTGNNYGYTF	TGCGCCAGCAGTTCGACAGGGAATAACTATGGCTACACCTTC
TRBV6-5	-	TRBJ2-3	-	CASSYPGEGPKGAQYF	TGTGCCAGCAGTTACCCAGGGGAGGGCCCAAAGGGCGCGCAGTATTTT
TRBV7-2	TRBD2	TRBJ2-5	-	CASSPTSGSFETQYF	TGTGCCAGCAGCCCCACTAGCGGGAGTTTTGAGACCCAGTACTTC